This T cell receptor beta chain derives from a study of early T cells in non-severe SARS-CoV-2 infection. Overall study context: The study sequenced bulk RNA from unsorted whole blood, with chains unpaired. Broader study findings: The matching step, a VDJdb search, favored anti-spike CD8 responses and missed private and CD4 specificities.

This clonotype has at least ten counts. Antigen: not known. A junction end diverges from the germline sequence, so it may reflect a read error. The TCR library protocol attached unique molecular identifiers to the individual cDNA molecules. MiXCR, applied by TCRdb to the 5' RACE reads, yields one record per CDR3 protein. Of around 50,000 distinct CDR3 sequences listed, roughly 12% are singletons. The CDR3 has 12 residues. In germline, CDR1 is LNHNV, CDR2 YYDKDF (reference sequence). Sequencing was carried out using whole blood. The receptor comes from an adult who was a healthcare worker with PCR-confirmed SARS-CoV-2 infection or an uninfected control (not recorded which). The J gene is TRBJ1-2, the V gene TRBV15; D gene uncertain. The CDR3 DNA follows: TGTGCCACCAGCAGAGATCTTGCGGCTTGCTCCTTC. Translating gives CATSRDLAACSF.